The present T cell receptor beta chain was sequenced within a study of beta chain features in type 1 diabetes. Turning to the study itself: Healthy donors resembled patients in age, gender and cell yields.

The whole isolated RNA underwent reverse transcription, so sequencing captured expressed TCRB transcripts. Profiling relied on immunoSEQ multiplex PCR, and the TCRdb table lists in-frame clones only, not all of them. Among roughly 610,000 clones listed, 15% to 19% were seen once. In all sorted populations, purity surpassed 95%. Trimming removed 0 bases from V and 8 bases from J, with 20 bases in between. In germline, CDR1 is LNHNV, CDR2 YYDKDF (reference sequence). The CDR3 consists of 18 residues. This receptor was obtained from a man younger than 35 in good health. The chain joins TRBV15 to TRBJ1-6, with D unresolved. Sequencing used naive CD4+ T cells from blood. Here the CDR3 reads CATSREVPKRAVDSPLHF. DNA for the CDR3: TGTGCCACCAGCAGAGAGGTCCCCAAGAGGGCTGTCGATTCACCCCTCCACTTT.